This entry describes one TCR beta chain. The antigen is undetermined. This sample is part of a study of post-analysis software for immune sequencing data. About the research overall: In terms of disease course, relapsing-remitting, secondary progressive and progressive-relapsing multiple sclerosis were included.

The germline V and J ends were trimmed by 5 bases and 2 bases, with 16 bases remaining between them. The length of the CDR3 is 15 residues. Overall study results and limits: Elevated frequency relative to controls characterized four or five TRBV segments in patients, TRBV5-6, TRBV5-1 and TRBV20-1 among them.

Prepared TCR beta cDNA libraries contained unique molecular identifiers. TCRdb re-analysed the PCR reads in MiXCR, keeping a single row per CDR3 protein. The profile covers around 710,000 distinct CDR3 sequences, with around 42% appearing a single time and around 4.7% taken by the ten largest. This sequence joins TRBV12-3 or TRBV12-4 and TRBJ2-7; D may match TRBD1 or TRBD2 (7 bases each). The source material was blood. The clonotype comes from a girl between 5 and 17 years old with multiple sclerosis. The CDR3 sequence: CASSQGGTKTYEQYF. The CDR3 DNA sequence: TGTGCCAGCAGTCAGGGGGGGACTAAAACCTACGAGCAGTACTTC.